Below, 29 T cell receptor beta chains from the same sample are listed, as sequenced in a study of PD-L1 blockade in urothelial cancer. Libraries were prepared by immunoSEQ multiplex PCR; TCRdb keeps only in-frame clonotypes and omits some of them. The sample gives 20,000 to 30,000 clones, around 82% of which show up once; 8% to 10% is in the top ten. The source material was PBMCs, sampled around atezolizumab (anti-PD-L1) treatment. These receptors were taken from a man between 65 and 85 years old with urothelial cancer.

This chain connects TRBV19 to TRBJ1-2; a possible D gene is TRBD1 (5 bases). In germline, CDR1 is LNHDA, CDR2 SQIVND (reference sequence). V was trimmed by 3 bases and J by 4 bases, leaving 15 bases between them. The CDR3 extends over 15 amino acids. The CDR3 here is CASSIPTALGYGYTF. The CDR3 nucleotides read TGTGCCAGTAGTATCCCGACAGCACTGGGCTATGGCTACACCTTC. Full variable domain (missing parts from reference TRBV19 and TRBJ1-2): DGGITQSPKYLFRKEGQNVTLSCEQNLNHDAMYWYRQDPGQGLRLIYYSQIVNDFQKGDIAEGYSVSREKKESFPLTVTSAQKNPTAFYLCASSIPTALGYGYTFGSGTRLTVV.

The DNA for the CDR3 is TGTGCGGCAGGGAACTATGGCTACACCTTC. This codes for CAAGNYGYTF. This sequence joins TRBV28 and TRBJ1-2; D possibly corresponds to TRBD1 (5 bases). Germline-derived CDR1 and CDR2 are MDHEN and SYDVKM. The CDR3 length is 10 residues.

This chain uses TRBV11-3 with TRBJ2-5, with TRBD2 matching 10 bases. The CDR3 extends over 15 amino acids. Trimming took 6 bases from V and 4 from J; bases not matched to a gene: 8. Germline values: CDR1 SGHNT, CDR2 YENEEA. The CDR3 nucleotides read TGTGCCAGCAGTCCCGGGACTAGCGTAGGAGAGACCCAGTACTTC. Protein sequence: CASSPGTSVGETQYF.

This chain connects TRBV5-5 to TRBJ1-4; D not resolved. Germline assignment: CDR1 SGHKS and CDR2 YYEKEE (reference sequence). This CDR3 region has 14 residues. Trimming cost V 1 base and J 7 bases, with 11 bases left between them. CDR3 region: CASSLLGAGEKLFF. DNA for the CDR3: TGTGCCAGCAGCTTGCTCGGAGCGGGTGAAAAACTGTTTTTT.

The chain combines TRBV19 with TRBJ2-7, with D tentatively TRBD1 (5 bases). Per the germline V gene, CDR1 is LNHDA and CDR2 is SQIVND (reference sequence). The CDR3 loop spans 14 amino acids. Trimming pared 3 bases from V and 7 bases from J, leaving 16 bases between. CDR3 sequence: CASSMQQGVGEQYF. The CDR3 DNA follows: TGTGCCAGTAGTATGCAGCAGGGTGTAGGAGAGCAGTACTTC.

The rearrangement uses TRBV5-1 and TRBJ1-4; a weak D match, TRBD1 (5 bases). Germline V gene data show CDR1 as SGHRS and CDR2 as YFSETQ. V was cut by 0 bases and J by 5 bases, with 8 bases left in between. This CDR3 spans 14 amino acids. CDR3 sequence reads: CASSLEAGNEKLFF. The CDR3 DNA reads TGCGCCAGCAGCTTGGAGGCAGGGAATGAAAAACTGTTTTTT.

This chain links TRBV11-2 with TRBJ1-1, with D hard to call. Trimming removed 1 base at V and 0 bases at J, with 6 bases between. The CDR3 extends over 14 amino acids. Looked up from germline, CDR1 is SGHAT and CDR2 is FQNNGV. The CDR3 sequence is CASSLGRLNTEAFF. DNA of the CDR3: TGTGCCAGCAGCTTAGGGCGGCTGAACACTGAAGCTTTCTTT.

The gene calls are TRBV30 and TRBJ2-1; D is unclear. The V and J ends lost 2 bases and 6 bases respectively, with 11 bases between them. The CDR3 sequence is 13 residues long. Germline V gene data show CDR1 as GTSNPN and CDR2 as SVGIG (reference sequence). The CDR3 loop reads CAWSPGVGNEQFF. DNA of the CDR3: TGTGCCTGGAGTCCTGGTGTCGGCAATGAGCAGTTCTTC. Filled out from reference TRBV30 and TRBJ2-1, the complete variable domain reads SQTIHQWPATLVQPVGSPLSLECTVEGTSNPNLYWYRQAAGRGLQLLFYSVGIGQISSEVPQNLSASRPQDRQFILSSKKLLLSDSGFYLCAWSPGVGNEQFFGPGTRLTVL.

This chain links TRBV5-1 with TRBJ2-4, with 12 bases fitting TRBD1. Germline loops: CDR1 SGHRS, CDR2 YFSETQ. V was pared by 4 bases and J by 6 bases, with 11 bases of the junction left unmatched. This CDR3 is built from 17 residues. CDR3 nucleotides: TGCGCCAGCAGCCCGGCCGGGACAGGGGGCGCCGGAAACATTCAGTACTTC. This translates into CASSPAGTGGAGNIQYF.

The chain couples TRBV19 to TRBJ1-2; no definite D call. CDR3 length: 14 amino acids. The V end was cut by 1 base, the J end by 8 bases, with 14 bases between. CDR1 and CDR2 from the germline V gene are LNHDA and SQIVND (reference sequence). The CDR3 protein is CASSIGPARGGYTF. The CDR3, as DNA: TGTGCCAGTAGTATAGGCCCAGCGCGTGGAGGCTACACCTTC. Drawing the rest from reference TRBV19 and TRBJ1-2, the complete variable domain is DGGITQSPKYLFRKEGQNVTLSCEQNLNHDAMYWYRQDPGQGLRLIYYSQIVNDFQKGDIAEGYSVSREKKESFPLTVTSAQKNPTAFYLCASSIGPARGGYTFGSGTRLTVV.

This clone is a singleton in its sample. V and J are TRBV19 and TRBJ2-1; 13 bases match TRBD2. The junction had 6 bases not matched to a gene; V was cut back by 5 bases and J by 8 bases. Germline V gene data show CDR1 as LNHDA and CDR2 as SQIVND (reference sequence). The CDR3 totals 15 residues. CDR3 DNA: TGTGCCAGTAGTTCGGGACTAGCGGGAATCGATGAGCAGTTCTTC. Protein product: CASSSGLAGIDEQFF.

Points on this clone: Other nucleotide sequences from this sample produce the same CDR3. The chain is built from TRBV7-8 and TRBJ1-2; D might be TRBD1 (6 bases). Germline V gene lookup returns CDR1 SGHVS and CDR2 FQNEAQ. The CDR3 spans 14 residues. Trimming took 5 bases from V and 0 from J, leaving 10 bases between them. The CDR3 here is CASSGDRTNYGYTF. In DNA form, the CDR3 reads TGTGCCAGCAGCGGCGACAGGACTAACTATGGCTACACCTTC. The full variable domain, rest sourced from reference TRBV7-8 and TRBJ1-2, is GAGVSQSPRYKVAKRGQDVALRCDPISGHVSLFWYQQALGQGPEFLTYFQNEAQLDKSGLPSDRFFAERPEGSVSTLKIQRTQQEDSAVYLCASSGDRTNYGYTFGSGTRLTVV.

V is TRBV4-2 and J is TRBJ1-2, with D tentatively TRBD1 (6 bases). The V end lost 1 base, the J end lost 0 bases, and 12 bases lay between the germline ends. Germline CDR1 reads LGHNA; CDR2 reads YNFKEQ. The CDR3 has 16 residues. The CDR3 DNA reads as TGTGCCAGCAGCCAAGGGGACGGACAGCCTAACTATGGCTACACCTTC. It codes for CASSQGDGQPNYGYTF.

The V and J genes are TRBV27 and TRBJ1-2; D is undetermined. The CDR3 consists of 13 residues. Trimming pared 2 bases from V and 8 bases from J, leaving 12 bases between. Germline V gives CDR1 MNHEY, CDR2 SMNVEV (reference sequence). In DNA form, the CDR3 reads TGTGCCAGCAGTTTAACCGGGGAAGGCGGCTACACCTTC. Translated, it gives CASSLTGEGGYTF.

The rearrangement uses TRBV4-1 and TRBJ2-3; D remains ambiguous. CDR1 and CDR2 from the germline V gene are MGHRA and YSYEKL. The germline V and J ends were trimmed by 5 bases and 3 bases, with 6 bases remaining between them. CDR3 length: 12 residues. The CDR3 is CASSFRTDTQYF. Here the CDR3 DNA reads TGCGCCAGCAGCTTCCGGACAGATACGCAGTATTTT.

Here the CDR3 reads CATGSSGNTDTQYF. The CDR3 DNA reads as TGTGCCACCGGGTCTAGCGGGAACACAGATACGCAGTATTTT. The chain uses TRBV7-9 and TRBJ2-3; 9 bases align to TRBD2. V dropped 10 bases and J dropped 2; count of bases not matched to a gene: 7. In germline, CDR1 is SEHNR, CDR2 FQNEAQ (reference sequence). This CDR3 region has 14 residues.

The rearrangement uses TRBV6-6 and TRBJ2-3, with 7 nucleotides matching TRBD2. CDR3 length: 13 amino acids. V gave up 2 bases and J gave up 9 bases; unmatched junction bases: 5. CDR1 is MNHNY and CDR2 is SVGAGI in the germline V gene (reference sequence). The CDR3 protein is CASSYGREGTQYF. The CDR3 DNA is TGTGCCAGCAGTTACGGCAGGGAGGGCACGCAGTATTTT.

The chain combines TRBV5-4 with TRBJ2-1, with D unclear. CDR1 and CDR2 from the germline V gene are SGHNT and YYREEE (reference sequence). CDR3 size: 13 residues. The V gene lost 2 bases and the J gene lost 10 bases, with 13 bases spanning the gap. The CDR3 DNA reads TGTGCCAGCAGCTTCGATCTTATCAGGGAGCAGTTCTTC. Amino acids: CASSFDLIREQFF.

J is TRBJ2-3 and V is TRBV10-3, with a tentative D call TRBD2 (5 bases). Trimming stripped 3 bases from V and 0 bases from J, with 13 bases between. The length of the CDR3 is 16 residues. Germline V gene sequence: CDR1 ENHRY, CDR2 SYGVKD. The CDR3 sequence is CAISEKRVSSTDTQYF. The CDR3 DNA is TGTGCCATCAGTGAAAAGAGGGTCAGCAGCACAGATACGCAGTATTTT.

This clone was counted once. Different DNA sequences within this sample yield the same CDR3. V and J are TRBV7-9 and TRBJ2-1; unclear D gene. From germline, CDR1 is SEHNR and CDR2 FQNEAQ (reference sequence). Deletions cut 2 bases from V and 7 bases from J, with 6 bases between. The length of the CDR3 is 12 residues. This CDR3 is CASSLSGNEQFF. CDR3 nucleotides: TGTGCCAGCAGCTTATCCGGGAATGAGCAGTTCTTC. The variable domain in full, with the rest retrieved from reference TRBV7-9 and TRBJ2-1, is DTGVSQNPRHKITKRGQNVTFRCDPISEHNRLYWYRQTLGQGPEFLTYFQNEAQLEKSRLLSDRFSAERPKGSFSTLEIQRTEQGDSAMYLCASSLSGNEQFFGPGTRLTVL.

This clone was counted only a few times. The gene calls are TRBV11-3 and TRBJ1-1, with D hard to call. Germline-derived CDR1 and CDR2 are SGHNT and YENEEA. This CDR3 has 13 amino acids. Trimming removed 0 bases from V and 3 bases from J, with 5 bases in between. The CDR3 DNA is TGTGCCAGCAGCTTAGAGGCCTACACTGAAGCTTTCTTT. This gives the protein CASSLEAYTEAFF.

V usage is TRBV18 and J usage is TRBJ2-3; 8 bases align to TRBD2. The CDR3 contains 15 residues. With 6 bases clipped from V and 4 bases from J, the junction kept 9 bases outside the gene matches. Germline CDR1 reads KGHSH; CDR2 reads LQKENI. CDR3: CASSTGTRISDTQYF. The CDR3 DNA reads TGTGCCAGCTCCACCGGGACTAGGATTTCAGATACGCAGTATTTT.

This chain joins TRBV6-1 and TRBJ1-5; a possible D gene is TRBD1 (6 bases). The CDR3 sequence is 15 residues long. In germline, CDR1 is MNHNS, CDR2 SASEGT. V lost 8 bases and J lost 0, with 14 bases in between. CDR3: CASGRGHNSNQPQHF. CDR3 DNA: TGTGCCAGCGGTAGGGGACACAATAGCAATCAGCCCCAGCATTTT.

For the CDR3, the DNA is TGTGCCAGCAGCTTAGTGGGGCAGACTGGAAACACCATATATTTT. It codes for CASSLVGQTGNTIYF. The rearrangement uses TRBV7-8 and TRBJ1-3, with a tentative D call TRBD1 (5 bases). Trimming left V 1 base short and J 2 bases short, with 9 bases between. This CDR3 contains 15 residues. From germline, CDR1 is SGHVS and CDR2 FQNEAQ.

The V gene is TRBV7-2, the J gene TRBJ2-1; TRBD1 might be the D (5 bases). In germline, CDR1 is SGHTA, CDR2 FQGNSA. V lost 3 bases to trimming and J lost 4 bases, with 10 bases between them. CDR3 length equals 14 residues. The CDR3 bases are TGTGCCAGCAGCTTTGACAGCATGTACAATGAGCAGTTCTTC. It is translated as CASSFDSMYNEQFF.

The genes are TRBV15 and TRBJ2-3, with D hard to call. The CDR3 runs to 13 residues. Germline V CDR1 and CDR2: LNHNV, YYDKDF (reference sequence). The ends were cut back, 0 bases at V and 5 bases at J, with 6 bases in the middle. This CDR3 reads CATSRDPGDTQYF. The CDR3 nucleotides are TGTGCCACCAGCAGAGATCCGGGAGATACGCAGTATTTT.

The CDR3 sequence: CASSLREGLVTEAFF. CDR3 in DNA: TGTGCCAGCAGCCTGAGGGAGGGCTTGGTCACTGAAGCTTTCTTT. The gene calls are TRBV11-2 and TRBJ1-1; D gene unclear. Trimming cost V 5 bases and J 4 bases, with 17 bases left between them. CDR3 length equals 15 residues. The germline V gene encodes CDR1 SGHAT and CDR2 FQNNGV.

The chain recombines TRBV7-8 with TRBJ2-2, with 9 bases matching TRBD1. The CDR3 is made up of 16 amino acids. With 0 bases clipped from V and 4 bases from J, the junction kept 3 bases outside the gene matches. Looked up from germline, CDR1 is SGHVS and CDR2 is FQNEAQ. DNA for the CDR3: TGTGCCAGCAGCTTAGCGGAGACAGGGGGCACCGGGGAGCTGTTTTTT. Residues: CASSLAETGGTGELFF.

The chain couples TRBV5-5 to TRBJ2-1, with D hard to call. The CDR3 sequence is 15 residues long. CDR1 and CDR2 (germline): SGHKS, YYEKEE (reference sequence). The V and J ends lost 1 base and 1 base respectively, with 9 bases between them. CDR3 DNA sequence: TGTGCCAGCAGCTTGTCCGGGTCTTCCTACAATGAGCAGTTCTTC. Protein sequence: CASSLSGSSYNEQFF.